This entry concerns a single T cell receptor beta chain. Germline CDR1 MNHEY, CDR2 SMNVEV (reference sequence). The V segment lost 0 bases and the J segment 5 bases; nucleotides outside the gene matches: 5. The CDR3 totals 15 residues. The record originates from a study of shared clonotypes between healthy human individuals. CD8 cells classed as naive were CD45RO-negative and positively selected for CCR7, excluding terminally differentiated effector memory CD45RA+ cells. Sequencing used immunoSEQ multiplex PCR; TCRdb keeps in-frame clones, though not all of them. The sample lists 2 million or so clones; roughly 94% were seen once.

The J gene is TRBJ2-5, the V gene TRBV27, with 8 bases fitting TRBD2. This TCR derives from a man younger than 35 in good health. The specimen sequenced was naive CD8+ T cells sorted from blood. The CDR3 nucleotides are TGTGCCAGCAGTTTATCGTCGGGGGGGCCGGAGACCCAGTACTTC. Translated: CASSLSSGGPETQYF.